Sequencing of this T cell receptor (beta chain) was carried out in a study of cytomegalovirus exposure and HLA in healthy donors. Study context: The same platform was used for the 90 to 150 validation repertoires as for the 600 to 700 first-cohort repertoires, as reported in a later analysis.

Points on this clone: The antigen is unknown.

Regarding the study as a whole: In vitro testing confirmed a few CMV-associated chains as specific for CMV antigens. The authors listed 150 to 200 TCR beta chains as cytomegalovirus-associated. Reports credit the classifier with highly specific, highly sensitive diagnosis of cytomegalovirus status.

Data came from immunoSEQ multiplex PCR; TCRdb stores just in-frame clones and leaves some out. The repertoire has about 170,000 clones, around 92% of them found once; the top ten carry 10%. V gave up 5 bases and J gave up 12 bases; unmatched junction bases: 14. The V gene's germline CDR1 is SGHRS and CDR2 YFSETQ. The CDR3 runs 14 residues. Specimen: PBMCs. This clonotype was obtained from a woman aged 18-30 years in good health and CMV-seropositive. V usage is TRBV5-1 and J usage is TRBJ2-1; 7 nucleotides agree with TRBD2. This CDR3 is CASSPGLDPTLQFF. The CDR3 region has the DNA TGCGCCAGCAGTCCTGGACTAGACCCCACCTTGCAGTTCTTC.